These 28 T cell receptor beta chains share one sample of origin, sequenced in a study of lymphopenia after photon versus proton radiotherapy. Libraries were prepared by immunoSEQ multiplex PCR; TCRdb keeps only in-frame clonotypes and omits some of them. The sample shows 150,000 or so clones, 70% to 90% of them seen only once. The source material was peripheral blood, sampled from a patient treated with photon-based radiotherapy. These receptors were obtained from a man in his fifties with gastric cancer.

The rearrangement uses TRBV28 and TRBJ2-7; TRBD1 might be the D (6 bases). The germline V and J ends were trimmed by 3 bases and 3 bases, with 12 bases remaining between them. The CDR3 loop spans 14 amino acids. Germline V lookup: CDR1 MDHEN, CDR2 SYDVKM. The CDR3 DNA is TGTGCCAGCAGTTTGGGAAACAGGGTCTACGAGCAGTACTTC. Residues: CASSLGNRVYEQYF. Variable domain in full (rest from reference TRBV28 and TRBJ2-7): DVKVTQSSRYLVKRTGEKVFLECVQDMDHENMFWYRQDPGLGLRLIYFSYDVKMKEKGDIPEGYSVSREKKERFSLILESASTNQTSMYLCASSLGNRVYEQYFGPGTRLTVT.

There are a few counts of this clone. The rearrangement uses TRBV7-2 and TRBJ2-1; TRBD2 matches at 7 bases. Per the germline V gene, CDR1 is SGHTA and CDR2 is FQGNSA. The CDR3 length is 13 residues. V dropped 5 bases and J dropped 6; count of bases not matched to a gene: 4. Here the CDR3 reads CASSILAPNEQFF. The CDR3 nucleotides are TGTGCCAGCAGCATACTAGCGCCCAATGAGCAGTTCTTC.

Only one count was recorded for this clone. The chain couples TRBV5-8 to TRBJ2-7; 7 bases line up with TRBD1. The V gene end was trimmed by 1 base and the J gene end by 6 bases; junction bases not matched to a gene: 7. CDR1 and CDR2 from the germline V gene are SGHTS and YDEGEE. The CDR3 runs to 14 residues. The CDR3: CASSLRGGTFEQYF. The DNA of the CDR3 is TGTGCCAGCAGCTTGCGAGGGGGCACCTTCGAGCAGTACTTC. Based on the CDR3 plus reference TRBV5-8 and TRBJ2-7, the full variable domain is EAGVTQSPTHLIKTRGQQATLRCSPISGHTSVYWYQQALGLGLQFLLWYDEGEERNRGNFPPRFSGRQFPNYSSELNVNALELEDSALYLCASSLRGGTFEQYFGPGTRLTVT.

The chain carries TRBV7-3 and TRBJ2-6; D remains unclear. Germline values: CDR1 SGHTA, CDR2 FQGTGA. The V end was cut by 5 bases, the J end by 0 bases, with 5 bases between. The CDR3 spans 14 residues. The CDR3: CASSRDSGANVLTF. Here the CDR3 DNA reads TGTGCCAGCAGCAGGGACTCTGGGGCCAACGTCCTGACTTTC.

This chain links TRBV9 with TRBJ2-2; D is ambiguous. Germline lookup yields CDR1 SGDLS and CDR2 YYNGEE. The CDR3 is 12 amino acids. The germline V and J ends were trimmed by 1 base and 5 bases, with 3 bases remaining between them. This CDR3 is CASSVFTGELFF. CDR3 coding DNA: TGTGCCAGCAGCGTATTTACCGGGGAGCTGTTTTTT.

There are many counts of this clone. V usage is TRBV2 and J usage is TRBJ1-2; 11 bases map to TRBD1. The CDR3 is 14 amino acids. V trimming: 7 bases; J trimming: 7 bases; junction bases outside the gene matches: 8. The germline V gene has CDR1 SNHLY and CDR2 FYNNEI. The CDR3 region has the DNA TGTGCCAGCACCCCTAGGACAGGGGGCTCTGGCTACACCTTC. It specifies CASTPRTGGSGYTF.

The chain couples TRBV10-2 to TRBJ2-1, with 11 bases matching TRBD2. This CDR3 has 13 residues. The trim removed 6 bases at V and 9 bases at J, leaving 4 bases unmatched. CDR1 is WSHSY and CDR2 is SAAADI in the germline V gene. The CDR3 sequence: CASRTSGTPEQFF. CDR3 DNA: TGCGCCAGCAGGACTAGCGGGACACCTGAGCAGTTCTTC.

This rearrangement joins TRBV7-3 to TRBJ2-7; 13 positions match TRBD2. The CDR3 covers 18 residues. The ends lost 5 bases at V and 5 bases at J; junction bases unmatched: 15. Germline CDR1 reads SGHTA; CDR2 reads FQGTGA. In DNA form, the CDR3 reads TGTGCCAGCAGCCGAAGCGGGACTAGCGGGACCCGTGCCAACGAGCAGTACTTC. This sequence encodes CASSRSGTSGTRANEQYF.

The chain combines TRBV10-2 with TRBJ1-5; possibly TRBD1 for D (5 bases). Germline loops: CDR1 WSHSY, CDR2 SAAADI. Trimming pared 5 bases from V and 4 bases from J, leaving 9 bases between. This CDR3 contains 13 residues. CDR3 sequence: CASSFQGNQPQHF. The CDR3 DNA reads as TGCGCCAGCAGTTTCCAGGGTAATCAGCCCCAGCATTTT.

This CDR3 reads CASSLFPQGPYEQYF. In DNA, the CDR3 is TGTGCCAGCAGCTTGTTTCCTCAGGGACCCTACGAGCAGTACTTC. This sequence joins TRBV5-8 and TRBJ2-7; D possibly matches TRBD1 or TRBD2 (5 bases each). V lost 1 base to trimming and J lost 2 bases, with 13 bases between them. The CDR3 is made up of 15 amino acids. Germline V gives CDR1 SGHTS, CDR2 YDEGEE. Complete variable domain (other parts from reference TRBV5-8 and TRBJ2-7): EAGVTQSPTHLIKTRGQQATLRCSPISGHTSVYWYQQALGLGLQFLLWYDEGEERNRGNFPPRFSGRQFPNYSSELNVNALELEDSALYLCASSLFPQGPYEQYFGPGTRLTVT.

V usage is TRBV5-4 and J usage is TRBJ2-5; 9 positions match TRBD2. J lost 5 bases, V lost 4 bases, and 15 bases had no gene match. Germline V gives CDR1 SGHNT, CDR2 YYREEE (reference sequence). The CDR3 contains 17 residues. The CDR3 loop reads CASSLGRGWTSAETQYF. The CDR3 region has the DNA TGTGCCAGCAGCCTGGGGCGGGGATGGACTAGCGCGGAGACCCAGTACTTC.

This rearrangement joins TRBV6-5 to TRBJ2-1, with TRBD2 as a possible D gene (6 bases). Deletions cut 10 bases from V and 9 bases from J, with 16 bases between. The length of the CDR3 is 12 residues. Germline CDR1 and CDR2: MNHEY and SVGAGI. In nucleotides, the CDR3 is TGTGCCACCGGGGGAGGAAGGGCTGAGCAGTTCTTC. It specifies CATGGGRAEQFF.

This chain uses TRBV19 with TRBJ2-5; D not certain. Germline V gene data show CDR1 as LNHDA and CDR2 as SQIVND (reference sequence). Trimming removed 3 bases from V and 0 bases from J, with 5 bases in between. The CDR3 consists of 13 residues. Written as DNA, the CDR3 is TGTGCCAGTAGTATGACGAACCAAGAGACCCAGTACTTC. This sequence encodes CASSMTNQETQYF.

The V gene is TRBV5-4, the J gene TRBJ1-1; D remains unclear. Trimming took 0 bases from V and 4 from J, leaving 10 bases between them. The CDR3 runs 14 residues. The V gene's germline CDR1 is SGHNT and CDR2 YYREEE (reference sequence). This CDR3 is CASSLEGSGTEAFF. As DNA, the CDR3 is TGTGCCAGCAGCTTGGAAGGAAGCGGCACTGAAGCTTTCTTT.

This chain links TRBV30 with TRBJ1-2, with 8 bases fitting TRBD1. J was trimmed by 0 bases and V by 5 bases; bases with no gene match: 8. The CDR3 totals 15 residues. Germline V lookup: CDR1 GTSNPN, CDR2 SVGIG (reference sequence). The chain's CDR3 is CAWVTTGQANYGYTF. CDR3 DNA sequence: TGTGCCTGGGTTACCACGGGACAGGCTAACTATGGCTACACCTTC. Based on the CDR3 plus reference TRBV30 and TRBJ1-2, the full variable domain is SQTIHQWPATLVQPVGSPLSLECTVEGTSNPNLYWYRQAAGRGLQLLFYSVGIGQISSEVPQNLSASRPQDRQFILSSKKLLLSDSGFYLCAWVTTGQANYGYTFGSGTRLTVV.

This chain joins TRBV30 and TRBJ1-1, with D uncertain. This CDR3 has 14 residues. CDR1 and CDR2 from the germline V gene are GTSNPN and SVGIG (reference sequence). V lost 4 bases to trimming and J lost 0 bases, with 12 bases between them. CDR3: CAWNLEVMNTEAFF. The CDR3 nucleotides read TGTGCCTGGAATCTTGAGGTAATGAACACTGAAGCTTTCTTT.

The chain joins TRBV27 to TRBJ1-5, with a possible D match to TRBD1 (5 bases). Germline CDR1 reads MNHEY; CDR2 reads SMNVEV (reference sequence). The CDR3 covers 13 residues. V lost 3 bases, J lost 7 bases, and 10 bases lay in between. As DNA, the CDR3 is TGTGCCAGCAGTTTGTCGGGGGAACAGCCCCAGCATTTT. Residues: CASSLSGEQPQHF.

V usage is TRBV19 and J usage is TRBJ2-1; 14 nucleotides line up with TRBD2. With V trimmed by 7 bases and J by 0 bases, 8 bases remained unmatched. This CDR3 is built from 18 residues. CDR1 is LNHDA, CDR2 SQIVND, per germline (reference sequence). The CDR3 region has the DNA TGTGCCAGTACCCGGACTAGCGGGAGGCGTAGCTCCTACAATGAGCAGTTCTTC. Translation gives CASTRTSGRRSSYNEQFF.

The rearrangement links TRBV7-8 to TRBJ2-2, with 7 bases that match TRBD2. The CDR3 has 12 amino acids. The V gene end was trimmed by 8 bases and the J gene end by 5 bases; junction bases not matched to a gene: 2. Germline CDR1 SGHVS, CDR2 FQNEAQ. CDR3 DNA sequence: TGTGCCAGCCTCGGGAGGACCGGGGAGCTGTTTTTT. Residues: CASLGRTGELFF. Full variable domain (remainder filled in from reference TRBV7-8 and TRBJ2-2): GAGVSQSPRYKVAKRGQDVALRCDPISGHVSLFWYQQALGQGPEFLTYFQNEAQLDKSGLPSDRFFAERPEGSVSTLKIQRTQQEDSAVYLCASLGRTGELFFGEGSRLTVL.

The V and J genes are TRBV9 and TRBJ2-5; D may correspond to TRBD1 or TRBD2 (6 bases each). The V gene's germline CDR1 is SGDLS and CDR2 YYNGEE. Trimming stripped 6 bases from V and 5 bases from J, with 23 bases between. The CDR3 loop spans 16 amino acids. CDR3 nucleotides: TGTGCCAGCACTCTTGGAGGGGGTGGGTTTCAGGAGACCCAGTACTTC. As protein: CASTLGGGGFQETQYF.

The CDR3 loop is CASSQVAATSEQFF. The CDR3 DNA sequence: TGCGCCAGCAGCCAAGTTGCTGCTACGAGTGAGCAGTTCTTC. J is TRBJ2-1 and V is TRBV4-3; no reliable D call. V was pared by 1 base and J by 9 bases, with 13 bases between. The CDR3 is made up of 14 amino acids. The germline gives CDR1 LGHNA, CDR2 YSLEER.

The V gene is TRBV9, the J gene TRBJ1-5; D gene ambiguous. The CDR3 covers 14 residues. CDR1 and CDR2 (germline): SGDLS, YYNGEE. The germline V and J ends were trimmed by 0 bases and 2 bases, with 6 bases remaining between them. CDR3 bases: TGTGCCAGCAGCGTAGACATTGGCAATCAGCCCCAGCATTTT. Its protein product is CASSVDIGNQPQHF. Complete variable domain (other parts from reference TRBV9 and TRBJ1-5): DSGVTQTPKHLITATGQRVTLRCSPRSGDLSVYWYQQSLDQGLQFLIQYYNGEERAKGNILERFSAQQFPDLHSELNLSSLELGDSALYFCASSVDIGNQPQHFGDGTRLSIL.

V gene TRBV12-5 combines with J gene TRBJ2-1; 10 positions match TRBD1. The CDR3 covers 18 residues. The ends lost 8 bases at V and 7 bases at J; junction bases unmatched: 20. Looked up from germline, CDR1 is LGHNT and CDR2 is FRNRAP. DNA of the CDR3: TGTGCTAGTAGCCCCGGGACAGGGGTGGTGGGTCGGGGTAATGAGCAGTTCTTC. The encoded protein is CASSPGTGVVGRGNEQFF.

This clone was found a few times. CDR3 residues: CASSLTGGAGDTQYF. The CDR3 nucleotides are TGTGCCAGCAGCCTCACAGGGGGCGCGGGAGATACGCAGTATTTT. The J gene is TRBJ2-3, the V gene TRBV7-3; TRBD1 agrees at 9 bases. V lost 5 bases and J lost 5; bases outside the gene matches: 8. Germline V lookup: CDR1 SGHTA, CDR2 FQGTGA. The CDR3 is 15 residues long.

The CDR3 nucleotides are TGTGCCAGCAGCTTTGCGGGAGTGGCCACCGGGGAGCTGTTTTTT. Its protein product is CASSFAGVATGELFF. The chain links TRBV11-2 to TRBJ2-2; 7 nucleotides agree with TRBD2. The V and J ends lost 3 bases and 4 bases, in that order; junction bases with no gene match: 5. This CDR3 region has 15 residues. CDR1 and CDR2 from the germline V gene are SGHAT and FQNNGV.

The chain employs TRBV6-5 and TRBJ2-1, with 9 bases lining up with TRBD1. CDR3 length: 15 residues. The germline CDR1 and CDR2 sequences are MNHEY and SVGAGI. Unmatched junction bases numbered 5, after V lost 7 bases and J lost 1 base. CDR3 coding DNA: TGTGCCAGCACCATGGACAGGGGATCCTACAATGAGCAGTTCTTC. Its translation: CASTMDRGSYNEQFF.

The chain uses TRBV7-9 and TRBJ2-4, with D possibly matching TRBD2 (5 bases). Germline assignment: CDR1 SEHNR and CDR2 FQNEAQ (reference sequence). The CDR3 runs 12 residues. Trimming left V 5 bases short and J 8 bases short, with 10 bases between. The CDR3 coding sequence is TGTGCCAGCAGCGGCGGAGGAGACATTCAGTACTTC. This gives the protein CASSGGGDIQYF.

The CDR3, as DNA: TGTGCCAGCAGCTCGGGACTAGCGGGAGGCGAGCAGTACTTC. Protein product: CASSSGLAGGEQYF. The chain combines TRBV7-2 with TRBJ2-7; 15 bases agree with TRBD2. V dropped 4 bases and J dropped 6; count of bases not matched to a gene: 1. The germline CDR1 and CDR2 sequences are SGHTA and FQGNSA. The CDR3 extends over 14 amino acids.